One and the same sample provided the 9 T cell receptor beta chains below, sequenced in a study of control samples from healthy donors and cancer patients. The protocol was immunoSEQ multiplex PCR, while the TCRdb copy is restricted to in-frame clones and leaves out a portion. The table shows some 140,000 clones, with approximately 86% occurring only once. The sequenced material came from blood. These receptors originate from a woman in her 30s in good health.

The genes are TRBV15 and TRBJ1-5; no clear D gene. CDR1 LNHNV and CDR2 YYDKDF come from the germline V gene (reference sequence). This CDR3 has 15 amino acids. The V end was cut by 0 bases, the J end by 2 bases, with 8 bases between. The CDR3 region is CATSRDRSGNQPQHF. CDR3 DNA: TGTGCCACCAGCAGAGATAGAAGTGGCAATCAGCCCCAGCATTTT.

This clone showed up just once. V and J are TRBV12-3 or TRBV12-4 and TRBJ2-7; 8 bases fit TRBD2. Trimming at V came to 6 bases and at J to 0 bases, leaving 1 base not matched to a gene. The CDR3 length is 13 residues. CDR3 DNA sequence: TGTGCCAGCAGACTAGCGGACTCCTACGAGCAGTACTTC. This translates into CASRLADSYEQYF.

V and J are TRBV2 and TRBJ1-5; D gene ambiguous. V lost 5 bases to trimming and J lost 7 bases, with 9 bases between them. The germline V gene has CDR1 SNHLY and CDR2 FYNNEI. This CDR3 is built from 12 residues. CDR3 DNA: TGTGCCAGCAGTTACGGGGAACAGCCCCAGCATTTT. Translation: CASSYGEQPQHF.

The rearrangement uses TRBV18 and TRBJ2-7; the D is unclear. Germline loops: CDR1 KGHSH, CDR2 LQKENI. V was cut by 3 bases and J by 2 bases, with 11 bases left in between. This CDR3 spans 14 amino acids. CDR3 region: CASSPTSTTYEQYF. CDR3 DNA sequence: TGTGCCAGCTCACCGACCTCTACTACCTACGAGCAGTACTTC.

This clone was observed once. The chain couples TRBV19 to TRBJ2-7, with 9 bases aligning to TRBD2. This CDR3 comprises 15 residues. Germline V gene sequence: CDR1 LNHDA, CDR2 SQIVND (reference sequence). Trimming at V came to 6 bases and at J to 0 bases, leaving 6 bases not matched to a gene. The CDR3 spells CASSPQREVSYEQYF. The CDR3 region has the DNA TGTGCCAGTAGCCCCCAGCGGGAGGTCTCCTACGAGCAGTACTTC.

V usage is TRBV5-6 and J usage is TRBJ2-5; TRBD2 matches at 7 bases. The CDR3 is 14 residues long. The V and J ends lost 5 bases and 2 bases, in that order; junction bases with no gene match: 6. Germline CDR1 reads SGHDT; CDR2 reads YYEEEE. The CDR3 is CASRGSGYQETQYF. CDR3 in DNA: TGTGCCAGCAGAGGTAGCGGGTATCAAGAGACCCAGTACTTC.

This sequence joins TRBV3-1 (or the pseudogene TRBV3-2) and TRBJ1-5; D might be TRBD1 (5 bases). V lost 6 bases and J lost 5, with 17 bases in between. The V gene's germline CDR1 is LGHDT and CDR2 YNNKEL (reference sequence). The CDR3 contains 15 residues. CDR3 sequence (DNA): TGTGCCAGCAGTCCGAGGTGGGGGGTGGATCAGCCCCAGCATTTT. Residues: CASSPRWGVDQPQHF.

J is TRBJ2-2 and V is TRBV5-1; no firm D call. The CDR3 has 13 amino acids. Deletions cut 5 bases from V and 6 bases from J, with 11 bases between. Germline-derived CDR1 and CDR2 are SGHRS and YFSETQ. CDR3 sequence reads: CASREPGAGELFF. The CDR3 coding sequence is TGCGCCAGCAGAGAGCCTGGGGCCGGGGAGCTGTTTTTT. The whole variable domain, remainder taken from reference TRBV5-1 and TRBJ2-2, is KAGVTQTPRYLIKTRGQQVTLSCSPISGHRSVSWYQQTPGQGLQFLFEYFSETQRNKGNFPGRFSGRQFSNSRSEMNVSTLELGDSALYLCASREPGAGELFFGEGSRLTVL.

V is TRBV24-1 and J is TRBJ2-2, with D possibly TRBD2 on 5 matching bases. The V end was cut by 6 bases, the J end by 0 bases, with 16 bases between. Germline V gives CDR1 KGHDR, CDR2 SFDVKD. The CDR3 has 17 residues. The CDR3 loop is CATSRWAAETNTGELFF. The CDR3 bases are TGTGCCACCAGTCGATGGGCAGCGGAGACGAACACCGGGGAGCTGTTTTTT.